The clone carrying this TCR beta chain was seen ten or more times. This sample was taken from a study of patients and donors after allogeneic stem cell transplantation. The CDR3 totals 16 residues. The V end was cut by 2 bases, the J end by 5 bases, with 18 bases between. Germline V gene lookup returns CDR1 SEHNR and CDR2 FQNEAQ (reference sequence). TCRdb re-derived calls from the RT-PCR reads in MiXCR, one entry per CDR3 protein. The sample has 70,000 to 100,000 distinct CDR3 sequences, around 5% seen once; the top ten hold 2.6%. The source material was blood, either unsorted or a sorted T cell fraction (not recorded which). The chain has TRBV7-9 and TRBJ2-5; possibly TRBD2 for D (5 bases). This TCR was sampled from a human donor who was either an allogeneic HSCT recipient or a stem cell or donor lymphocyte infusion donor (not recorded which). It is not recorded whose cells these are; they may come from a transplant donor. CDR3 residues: CASSLFGSGLKETQYF. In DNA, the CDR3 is TGTGCCAGCAGCTTATTCGGCTCGGGGTTGAAGGAGACCCAGTACTTC.